A selection of T cell receptor beta chains follows, all from one sample in a study of blood T cell repertoires in COVID-19. Libraries were prepared by immunoSEQ multiplex PCR; TCRdb keeps only in-frame clonotypes and omits some of them. This table holds 95,000 to 150,000 clones, approximately 74% found once. The sample taken for sequencing was peripheral blood. These receptors came from a man older than 75 with COVID-19, enrolled during active disease. The CDR3 runs from the conserved cysteine through the conserved F or W. The D gene is left open where the match is weak. Part of the rows lack a size; the others show once, few, many or a class for expanded clones.

TRBJ2-3 NA 16 TRBV24-1 NA TGTGCCACCAGTGATCTGAGCGGATCTCTTATAAATACGCAGTATTTT CATSDLSGSLINTQYF
TRBJ1-4 NA 16 TRBV7-9 NA TGTGCCAGCAGCTCCACAGCGGCCGGGATGGAGGAAAAACTGTTTTTT CASSSTAAGMEEKLFF
TRBJ2-7 NA 12 TRBV7-2 NA TGTGCCAGCAGCTTAACGCAGATCGAGCAGTACTTC CASSLTQIEQYF
TRBJ1-5 TRBD1 14 TRBV27 few TGTGCCAGCAGCAGGCGACAGGGAGCTCAGCCCCAGCATTTT CASSRRQGAQPQHF
TRBJ2-1 TRBD2 15 TRBV4-1 NA TGCGCCAGCAGCCCCCCACTAGCGGGAGTTCTCGGGCAGTTCTTC CASSPPLAGVLGQFF
TRBJ2-7 NA 15 TRBV7-8 few TGTGCCAGCAGCCGATCACAGGACCCAACCTACGAGCAGTACTTC CASSRSQDPTYEQYF
TRBJ1-1 NA 15 TRBV5-6 few TGTGCCAGCAGCTTGCGAGGGACACCCGATTTGGGAGCTTTCTTT CASSLRGTPDLGAFF
TRBJ2-6 TRBD2 17 TRBV5-1 once TGCGCCAGCAGCTTTGAGAGCGGGAGAGGTGGGGCCAACGTCCTGACTTTC CASSFESGRGGANVLTF
TRBJ2-7 TRBD1 15 TRBV11-2 NA TGTGCCAGCAGCCGGGCCGGGACAGGGATCTACGAGCAGTACTTC CASSRAGTGIYEQYF
TRBJ2-3 TRBD2 16 TRBV28 NA TGTGCCAGCAGTTTATCCCTAGCGGGAGCGGTAGATACGCAGTATTTT CASSLSLAGAVDTQYF
TRBJ2-1 NA 16 TRBV11-3 once TGTGCCAGCAGCTTAGGGATTAGCGCCTCCTACAATGAGCAGTTCTTC CASSLGISASYNEQFF
TRBJ2-3 TRBD2 17 TRBV18 NA TGTGCCAGCTCACGCCGACCCACTAGCGGGAAGACAGATACGCAGTATTTT CASSRRPTSGKTDTQYF
TRBJ1-5 NA 14 TRBV20-1 NA TGCAGTGCTAGTGTGAGGGAACGAGGACAGCCCCAGCATTTT CSASVRERGQPQHF
TRBJ1-1 NA 14 TRBV7-3 NA TGTGCCAGCAGCCCCCAGGCAACGAACACTGAAGCTTTCTTT CASSPQATNTEAFF
TRBJ1-2 TRBD1 15 TRBV19 many TGTGCCAGCCTTGGGACAGAATCCGCTAACTATGGCTACACCTTC CASLGTESANYGYTF
TRBJ2-1 TRBD2 14 TRBV28 once TGTGCCAGCAGTTTACCTAGCGGGAAGTATTTTAAGTTCTTC CASSLPSGKYFKFF
TRBJ2-1 NA 13 TRBV5-4 few TGTGCCAGCAGCTTGGGGACTACCAATGAGCAGTTCTTC CASSLGTTNEQFF
TRBJ1-2 NA 15 TRBV15 many TGTGCCACCAGCAAGGGGAGGGAGGGGACCCATGGCTACACCTTC CATSKGREGTHGYTF
TRBJ2-3 TRBD2 16 TRBV5-1 once TGCGCCAGCAGCTTGGCCGCGACTAGCGTCACAGATACGCAGTATTTT CASSLAATSVTDTQYF
TRBJ1-6 TRBD1 16 TRBV7-8 NA TGTGCCAGCAGCCCCCAGGGGGGCCCTAGCAATTCACCCCTCCACTTT CASSPQGGPSNSPLHF
TRBJ2-3 TRBD2 15 TRBV19 few TGTGCCAGTGGCATTACTAGCGGGAGCACAGATACGCAGTATTTT CASGITSGSTDTQYF
TRBJ1-2 TRBD1 15 TRBV18 NA TGTGCCAGCTCATCGACAGGGGAGGGGAACTATGGCTACACCTTC CASSSTGEGNYGYTF
TRBJ2-1 TRBD1 16 TRBV7-8 NA TGTGCCAGCAGCCCCAGGGACAGGGGGCAAGATGATGAGCAGTTCTTC CASSPRDRGQDDEQFF
TRBJ2-2 TRBD2 16 TRBV15 NA TGTGCCACCAGCAAAGGGACTAGCGGCCGTACCGGGGAGCTGTTTTTT CATSKGTSGRTGELFF
TRBJ2-7 NA 12 TRBV9 NA TGTGCCAGCAGCGTAGCTCACGGCGAGCAGTACTTC CASSVAHGEQYF
TRBJ1-2 NA 15 TRBV2 many TGTGCCAGCAGACAGGAGTACTCTCCTCTCTATGGCTACACCTTC CASRQEYSPLYGYTF
TRBJ2-1 NA 15 TRBV11-2 NA TGTGCCAGCAGCTTGGAAGACAGCTCCTACAATGAGCAGTTCTTC CASSLEDSSYNEQFF
TRBJ2-1 TRBD2 17 TRBV19 NA TGTGCCAGTAGTATACTGGCTAGCGGGAGTTTGAACAATGAGCAGTTCTTC CASSILASGSLNNEQFF
TRBJ1-1 TRBD1 13 TRBV4-1 NA TGCGCCAGCAGCCTCGGACAGGGGACTGAAGCTTTCTTT CASSLGQGTEAFF
TRBJ1-6 TRBD1 16 TRBV28 few TGTGCCAGCAGTGTACAGGGGGCCCTAGGGGGTTCACCCCTCCACTTT CASSVQGALGGSPLHF